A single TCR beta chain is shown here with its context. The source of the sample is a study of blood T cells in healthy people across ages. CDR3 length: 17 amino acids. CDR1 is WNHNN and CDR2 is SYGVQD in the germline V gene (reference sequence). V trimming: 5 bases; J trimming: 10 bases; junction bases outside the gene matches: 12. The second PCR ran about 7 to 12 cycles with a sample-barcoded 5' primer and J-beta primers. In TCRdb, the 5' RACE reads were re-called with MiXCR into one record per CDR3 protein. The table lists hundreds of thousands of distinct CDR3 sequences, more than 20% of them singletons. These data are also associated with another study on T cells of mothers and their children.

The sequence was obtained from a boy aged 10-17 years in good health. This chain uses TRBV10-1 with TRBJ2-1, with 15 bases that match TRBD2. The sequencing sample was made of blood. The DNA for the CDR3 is TGCGCCAGCAGTCCTCACGGACTAGCGGGGGGGCTTAGGGAGCAGTTCTTC. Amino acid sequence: CASSPHGLAGGLREQFF.